Each of the 14 T cell receptor beta chains below was sequenced from the same sample in a study of long-term antiretroviral therapy in people with HIV. Version v3.0 of the immunoSEQ assay was performed at survey level. Here immunoSEQ multiplex PCR was the method, and the copy in TCRdb shows in-frame clones only, minus some. The repertoire holds roughly 36,000 clones, 83% seen once, with 7.9% in the top ten. The sequencing used unsorted PBMCs, collected 0.4 years before starting antiretroviral therapy. These receptors all come from a man between 18 and 29 years old with HIV.

This clone has only a few counts. The J gene is TRBJ1-2, the V gene TRBV2; D perhaps matches TRBD1 (5 bases). Germline lookup yields CDR1 SNHLY and CDR2 FYNNEI. CDR3 size: 13 residues. Trimming took off 4 bases at V and 4 bases at J, with 10 bases between the two ends. The CDR3 protein is CASSGEGAYGYTF. The CDR3 DNA sequence: TGTGCCAGCAGTGGGGAAGGGGCCTATGGCTACACCTTC.

This clone was counted once. The chain combines TRBV19 with TRBJ2-1, with unresolved D. V lost 5 bases to trimming and J lost 8 bases, with 16 bases between them. The germline CDR1 and CDR2 sequences are LNHDA and SQIVND (reference sequence). CDR3 size: 14 residues. CDR3 sequence reads: CASSLDRRVDEQFF. CDR3 in DNA: TGTGCCAGTAGTCTCGACCGGCGCGTAGATGAGCAGTTCTTC.

V usage is TRBV5-1 and J usage is TRBJ2-7; D unclear. Germline V gives CDR1 SGHRS, CDR2 YFSETQ. The CDR3 extends over 12 amino acids. With 0 bases removed from V and 7 bases from J, the gap between germline ends came to 8 bases. The CDR3 coding sequence is TGCGCCAGCAGCTTGGAGAGTTCGGAGCAGTACTTC. Amino acids: CASSLESSEQYF.

V is TRBV4-1 and J is TRBJ2-4; D unclear. Germline values: CDR1 MGHRA, CDR2 YSYEKL. This CDR3 is built from 13 residues. The V gene lost 0 bases and the J gene lost 5 bases, with 5 bases spanning the gap. Here the CDR3 DNA reads TGCGCCAGCAGCCAAGATAGGGAAAACATTCAGTACTTC. Its translation: CASSQDRENIQYF.

The chain is built from TRBV7-9 and TRBJ2-3, with D perhaps matching TRBD2 (6 bases). Per the germline V gene, CDR1 is SEHNR and CDR2 is FQNEAQ (reference sequence). V was pared by 8 bases and J by 1 base, with 16 bases between. There are 15 residues in the CDR3. The CDR3 DNA follows: TGTGCCAGCGCGGGACTCTTGACTGGCACAGATACGCAGTATTTT. Translating gives CASAGLLTGTDTQYF.

The chain couples TRBV19 to TRBJ1-5; no firm D call. Trimming stripped 0 bases from V and 0 bases from J, with 9 bases between. Germline V gene data show CDR1 as LNHDA and CDR2 as SQIVND (reference sequence). The CDR3 runs to 16 residues. The CDR3 here is CASSIESMYSNQPQHF. CDR3 bases: TGTGCCAGTAGTATAGAGAGCATGTATAGCAATCAGCCCCAGCATTTT. Complete variable domain (other parts from reference TRBV19 and TRBJ1-5): DGGITQSPKYLFRKEGQNVTLSCEQNLNHDAMYWYRQDPGQGLRLIYYSQIVNDFQKGDIAEGYSVSREKKESFPLTVTSAQKNPTAFYLCASSIESMYSNQPQHFGDGTRLSIL.

This chain joins TRBV27 and TRBJ2-1, with D hard to call. V gave up 0 bases and J gave up 8 bases, with 5 bases separating them. CDR3 length: 12 amino acids. Germline V gene data show CDR1 as MNHEY and CDR2 as SMNVEV (reference sequence). The CDR3 DNA is TGTGCCAGCAGTTTATCGTCCCATGAGCAGTTCTTC. Encoded protein: CASSLSSHEQFF.

Of note for this clone: An end of the junction does not agree with germline; a read error may underlie this. J is TRBJ1-1 and V is TRBV5-6, with a weak D call TRBD1 (5 bases). The CDR3 totals 12 residues. The germline gives CDR1 SGHDT, CDR2 YYEEEE. CDR3 in DNA: TGTGCCAGCAGCGCCGGGACGAATGAAGGTTTCTTT. It specifies CASSAGTNEGFF.

J is TRBJ1-4 and V is TRBV9; D not resolved. Germline V CDR1 and CDR2: SGDLS, YYNGEE. This CDR3 is built from 16 residues. Trimming took off 0 bases at V and 7 bases at J, with 16 bases between the two ends. The CDR3 DNA sequence: TGTGCCAGCAGCGTAGAGGGCCCTCGACGGGGTGAAAAACTGTTTTTT. It yields the protein CASSVEGPRRGEKLFF.

This chain links TRBV29-1 with TRBJ2-3; TRBD2 aligns across 14 bases. The ends lost 1 base at V and 6 bases at J; junction bases unmatched: 12. CDR1 is SQVTM and CDR2 is ANQGSEA in the germline V gene. The CDR3 has 18 amino acids. The chain's CDR3 is CSVEVTSGRATGGDTQYF. The CDR3 region has the DNA TGCAGCGTTGAAGTGACTAGCGGGAGGGCCACAGGGGGGGATACGCAGTATTTT.

The chain recombines TRBV18 with TRBJ1-2; possibly TRBD1 for D (6 bases). Germline V gene lookup returns CDR1 KGHSH and CDR2 LQKENI. This CDR3 contains 12 residues. Trimming took 3 bases from V and 6 from J, leaving 8 bases between them. The CDR3 nucleotides read TGTGCCAGCTCACCGTACAGGGATGGCTACACCTTC. This sequence encodes CASSPYRDGYTF.

This chain links TRBV7-6 with TRBJ2-2; D gene unclear. The CDR3 spans 14 residues. V was cut by 1 base and J by 2 bases, with 5 bases left in between. CDR1 and CDR2 (germline): SGHVS, FNYEAQ. CDR3 in amino acids: CASSLEGNTGELFF. The CDR3 bases are TGTGCCAGCAGCTTAGAAGGAAACACCGGGGAGCTGTTTTTT.

In its sample, this clone was seen a few times. The rearrangement joins TRBV19 to TRBJ2-7, with a weak D call TRBD2 (5 bases). CDR1 is LNHDA and CDR2 is SQIVND in the germline V gene (reference sequence). V lost 5 bases and J 4 bases, leaving 21 bases between the germline ends. The CDR3 is 16 residues long. Here the CDR3 reads CASSSRPTGLRYEQYF. In nucleotides, the CDR3 is TGTGCCAGTAGTTCCCGCCCAACGGGGTTGCGATACGAGCAGTACTTC.

V and J are TRBV25-1 and TRBJ2-2; TRBD1 is a possible D gene (5 bases). This CDR3 region has 17 residues. CDR1 and CDR2 (germline): MGHDK, SYGVNS. V lost 1 base and J lost 6, with 18 bases in between. The CDR3 DNA reads TGTGCCAGCAGTGAATTCAGGGCAGGCTTATCCCCCGGGGAGCTGTTTTTT. Protein sequence: CASSEFRAGLSPGELFF.